This TCR beta chain was retrieved from a study of spatial heterogeneity in lung cancer. A unique molecular identifier was carried by every single TCR cDNA molecule. MiXCR was run by TCRdb on the 5' RACE reads, yielding one entry per CDR3 protein. Here the sample spans 550 to 700 distinct CDR3 sequences, around a third being singletons. This clonotype has more than one count but fewer than ten. Since it is a stray read in a library aimed at alpha chains, this beta chain has a size that is not meaningful. Documented time point: sample taken at primary tumor resection. Tumor, nontumor lung or frozen PBMC supplied whole RNA, sequenced without sorting. Trimming took 3 bases from V and 10 from J, leaving 6 bases between them. This CDR3 has 11 residues.

This specimen was normal lung tissue next to the tumor, taken at surgery. The chain joins TRBV12-3 or TRBV12-4 to TRBJ2-2; D unresolved. The sequence derives from a male donor with early-stage non-small cell lung cancer. CDR3 DNA: TGTGCCAGCAGTTTTTTTGAGGAGCTGTTTTTT. It encodes CASSFFEELFF.